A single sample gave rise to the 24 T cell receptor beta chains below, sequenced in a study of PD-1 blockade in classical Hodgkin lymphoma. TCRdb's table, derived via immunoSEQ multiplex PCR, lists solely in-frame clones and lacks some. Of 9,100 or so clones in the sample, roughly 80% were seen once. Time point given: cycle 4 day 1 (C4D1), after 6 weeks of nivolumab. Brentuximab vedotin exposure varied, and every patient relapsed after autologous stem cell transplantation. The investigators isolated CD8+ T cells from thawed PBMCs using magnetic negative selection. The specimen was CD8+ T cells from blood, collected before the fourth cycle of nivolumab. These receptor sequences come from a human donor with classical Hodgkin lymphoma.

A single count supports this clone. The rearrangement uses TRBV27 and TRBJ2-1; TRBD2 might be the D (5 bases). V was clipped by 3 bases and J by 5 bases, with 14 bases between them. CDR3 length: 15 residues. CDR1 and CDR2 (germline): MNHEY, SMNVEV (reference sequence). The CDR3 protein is CASSFSAATHNEQFF. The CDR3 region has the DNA TGTGCCAGCAGTTTTAGCGCCGCTACTCACAATGAGCAGTTCTTC.

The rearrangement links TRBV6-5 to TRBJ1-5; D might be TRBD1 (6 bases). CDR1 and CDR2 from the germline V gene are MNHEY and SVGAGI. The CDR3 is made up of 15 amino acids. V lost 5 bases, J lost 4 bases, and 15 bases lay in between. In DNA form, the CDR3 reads TGTGCCAGCAGTCCCAGCAGGGGTCCGAATCAGCCCCAGCATTTT. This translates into CASSPSRGPNQPQHF.

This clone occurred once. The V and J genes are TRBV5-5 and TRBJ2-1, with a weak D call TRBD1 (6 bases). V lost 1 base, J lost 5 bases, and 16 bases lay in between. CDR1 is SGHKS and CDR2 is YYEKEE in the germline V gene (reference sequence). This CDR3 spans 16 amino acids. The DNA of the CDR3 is TGTGCCAGCAGCTTGAATGTCAGGGGAATGGACAATGAGCAGTTCTTC. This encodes CASSLNVRGMDNEQFF.

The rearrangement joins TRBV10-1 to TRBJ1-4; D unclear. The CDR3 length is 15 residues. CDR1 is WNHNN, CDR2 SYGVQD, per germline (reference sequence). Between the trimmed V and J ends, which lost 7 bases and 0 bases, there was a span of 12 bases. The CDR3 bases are TGCGCCAGCATGGGTCAACCTGCAACTAATGAAAAACTGTTTTTT. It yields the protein CASMGQPATNEKLFF.

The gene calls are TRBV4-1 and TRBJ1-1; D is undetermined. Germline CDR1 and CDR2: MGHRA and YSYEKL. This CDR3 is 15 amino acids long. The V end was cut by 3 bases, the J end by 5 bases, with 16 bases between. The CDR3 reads CASSQMDRGRTEAFF. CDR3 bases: TGCGCCAGCAGCCAGATGGACCGAGGGCGAACTGAAGCTTTCTTT.

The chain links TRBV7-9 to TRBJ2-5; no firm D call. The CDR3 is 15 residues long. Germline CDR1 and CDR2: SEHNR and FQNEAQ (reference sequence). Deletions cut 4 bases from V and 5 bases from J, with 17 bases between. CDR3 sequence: CASSYGPSSRETQYF. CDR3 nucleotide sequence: TGTGCCAGCAGCTACGGGCCCTCATCCCGGGAGACCCAGTACTTC.

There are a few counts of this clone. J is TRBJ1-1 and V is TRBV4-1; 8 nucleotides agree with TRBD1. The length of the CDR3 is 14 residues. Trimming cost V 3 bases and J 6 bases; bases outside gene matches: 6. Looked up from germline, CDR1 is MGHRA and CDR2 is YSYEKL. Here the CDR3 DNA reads TGCGCCAGCAGCCAGGGACAGGTACACCCTGAAGCTTTCTTT. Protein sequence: CASSQGQVHPEAFF.

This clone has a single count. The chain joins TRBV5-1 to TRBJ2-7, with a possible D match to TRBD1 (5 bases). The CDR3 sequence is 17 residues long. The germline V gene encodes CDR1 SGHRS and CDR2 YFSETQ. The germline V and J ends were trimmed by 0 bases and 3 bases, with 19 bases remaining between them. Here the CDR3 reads CASSLAEVRQGRYEQYF. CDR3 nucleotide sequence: TGCGCCAGCAGCTTGGCCGAGGTAAGGCAGGGCCGCTACGAGCAGTACTTC.

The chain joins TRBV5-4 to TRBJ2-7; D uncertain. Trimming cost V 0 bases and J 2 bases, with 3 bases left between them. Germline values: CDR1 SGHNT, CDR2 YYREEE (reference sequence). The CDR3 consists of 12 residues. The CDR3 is CASSLGTYEQYF. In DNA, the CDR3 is TGTGCCAGCAGCTTGGGTACCTACGAGCAGTACTTC.

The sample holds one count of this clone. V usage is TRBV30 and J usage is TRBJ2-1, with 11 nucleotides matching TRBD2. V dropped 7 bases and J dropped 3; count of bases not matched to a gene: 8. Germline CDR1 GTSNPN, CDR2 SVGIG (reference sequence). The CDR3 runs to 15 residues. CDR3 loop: CAFTSGGPYYNEQFF. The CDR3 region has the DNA TGTGCCTTCACTAGCGGGGGTCCTTACTACAATGAGCAGTTCTTC.

DNA of the CDR3: TGCGCCAGCAGTGAGTCACTAGCGGGGGTGCACGAGCAGTACTTC. Encoded protein: CASSESLAGVHEQYF. The chain links TRBV10-1 to TRBJ2-7; the match to TRBD2 covers 11 bases. CDR3 size: 15 residues. V shed 0 bases and J 5 bases; nucleotides not matched to a gene: 3. The germline V gene encodes CDR1 WNHNN and CDR2 SYGVQD (reference sequence).

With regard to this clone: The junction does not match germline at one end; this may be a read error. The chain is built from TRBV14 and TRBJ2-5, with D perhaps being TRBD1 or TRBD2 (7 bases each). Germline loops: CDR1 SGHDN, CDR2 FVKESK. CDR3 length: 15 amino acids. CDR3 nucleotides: TGTGCCAGCAACCAAGCAGGGGGGGTCCTTGAGACCCAGTACTTC. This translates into CASNQAGGVLETQYF.

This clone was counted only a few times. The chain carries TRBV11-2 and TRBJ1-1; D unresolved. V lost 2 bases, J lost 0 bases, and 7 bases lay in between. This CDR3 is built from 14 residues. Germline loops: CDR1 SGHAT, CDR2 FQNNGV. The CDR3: CASSLSSLNTEAFF. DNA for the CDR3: TGTGCCAGCAGCTTAAGCAGTTTGAACACTGAAGCTTTCTTT.

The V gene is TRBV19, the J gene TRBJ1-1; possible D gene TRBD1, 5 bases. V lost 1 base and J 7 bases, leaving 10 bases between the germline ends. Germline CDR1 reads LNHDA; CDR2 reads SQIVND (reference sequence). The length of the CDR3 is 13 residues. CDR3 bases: TGTGCCAGTAGTATAGGGACATACTTTGAAGCTTTCTTT. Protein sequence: CASSIGTYFEAFF. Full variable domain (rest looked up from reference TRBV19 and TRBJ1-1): DGGITQSPKYLFRKEGQNVTLSCEQNLNHDAMYWYRQDPGQGLRLIYYSQIVNDFQKGDIAEGYSVSREKKESFPLTVTSAQKNPTAFYLCASSIGTYFEAFFGQGTRLTVV.

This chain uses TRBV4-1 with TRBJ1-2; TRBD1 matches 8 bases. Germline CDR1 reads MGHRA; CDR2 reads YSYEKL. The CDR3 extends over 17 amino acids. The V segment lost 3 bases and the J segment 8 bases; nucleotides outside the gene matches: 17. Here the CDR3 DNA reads TGCGCCAGCAGCCAGCTCCTTGGAGGAGACAGGGGTCGAGGCTACACCTTC. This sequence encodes CASSQLLGGDRGRGYTF.

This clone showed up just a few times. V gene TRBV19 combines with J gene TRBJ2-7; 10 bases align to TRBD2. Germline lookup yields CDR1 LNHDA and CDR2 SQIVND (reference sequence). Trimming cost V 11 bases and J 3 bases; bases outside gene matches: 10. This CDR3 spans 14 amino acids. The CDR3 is CAASGGEGNYEQYF. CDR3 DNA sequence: TGTGCCGCTAGCGGGGGAGAAGGTAACTACGAGCAGTACTTC.

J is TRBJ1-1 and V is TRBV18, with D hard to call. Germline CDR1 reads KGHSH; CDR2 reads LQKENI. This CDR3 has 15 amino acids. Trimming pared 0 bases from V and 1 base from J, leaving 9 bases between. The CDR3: CASSPPGNRNTEAFF. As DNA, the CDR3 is TGTGCCAGCTCACCACCGGGGAATAGGAACACTGAAGCTTTCTTT.

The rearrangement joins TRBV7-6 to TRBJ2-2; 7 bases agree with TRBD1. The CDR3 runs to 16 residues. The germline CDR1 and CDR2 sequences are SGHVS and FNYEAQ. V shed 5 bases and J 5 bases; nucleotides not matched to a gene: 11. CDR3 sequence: CASSLPGQETTGELFF. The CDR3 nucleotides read TGTGCCAGCAGCCTCCCAGGACAGGAGACGACCGGGGAGCTGTTTTTT.

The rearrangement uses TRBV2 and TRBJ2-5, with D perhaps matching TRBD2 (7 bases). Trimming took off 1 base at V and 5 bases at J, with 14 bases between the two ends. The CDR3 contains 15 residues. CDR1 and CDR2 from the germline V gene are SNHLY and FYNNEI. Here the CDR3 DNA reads TGTGCCAGCAGTGAAGAGGGGGGGGCTTCGGAGACCCAGTACTTC. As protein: CASSEEGGASETQYF.

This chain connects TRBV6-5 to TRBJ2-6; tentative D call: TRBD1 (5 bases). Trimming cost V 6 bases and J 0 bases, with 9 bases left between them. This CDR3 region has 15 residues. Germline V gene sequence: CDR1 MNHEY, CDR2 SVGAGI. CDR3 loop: CASSDSFSGANVLTF. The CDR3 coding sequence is TGTGCCAGCAGCGACAGTTTCTCTGGGGCCAACGTCCTGACTTTC.

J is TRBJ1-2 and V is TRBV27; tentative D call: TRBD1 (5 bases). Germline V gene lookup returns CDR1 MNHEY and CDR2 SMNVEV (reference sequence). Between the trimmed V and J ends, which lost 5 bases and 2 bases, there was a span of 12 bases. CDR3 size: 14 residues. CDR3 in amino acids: CASSPGTVNYGYTF. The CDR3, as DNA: TGTGCCAGCAGTCCCGGGACCGTCAACTATGGCTACACCTTC.

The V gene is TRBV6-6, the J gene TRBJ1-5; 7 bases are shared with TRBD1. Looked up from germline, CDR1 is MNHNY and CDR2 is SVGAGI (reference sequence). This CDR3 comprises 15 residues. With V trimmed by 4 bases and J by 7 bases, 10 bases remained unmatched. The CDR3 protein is CASSSLQGRWQPQHF. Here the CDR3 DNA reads TGTGCCAGCAGTTCCCTACAGGGGAGATGGCAGCCCCAGCATTTT.

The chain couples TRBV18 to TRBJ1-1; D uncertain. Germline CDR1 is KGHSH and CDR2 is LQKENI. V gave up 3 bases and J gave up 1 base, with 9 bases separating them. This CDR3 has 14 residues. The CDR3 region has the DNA TGTGCCAGCTCACCTAGCGCACCGAACACTGAAGCTTTCTTT. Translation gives CASSPSAPNTEAFF. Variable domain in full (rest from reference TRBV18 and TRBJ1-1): NAGVMQNPRHLVRRRGQEARLRCSPMKGHSHVYWYRQLPEEGLKFMVYLQKENIIDESGMPKERFSAEFPKEGPSILRIQQVVRGDSAAYFCASSPSAPNTEAFFGQGTRLTVV.

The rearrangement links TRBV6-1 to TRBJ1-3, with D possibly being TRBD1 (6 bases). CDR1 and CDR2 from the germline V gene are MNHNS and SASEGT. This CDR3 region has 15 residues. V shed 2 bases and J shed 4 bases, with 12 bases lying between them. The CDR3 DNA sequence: TGTGCCAGCAGTGAATTTCAGGGGTCAGGAAACACCATATATTTT. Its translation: CASSEFQGSGNTIYF.